This T cell receptor (beta chain) was found in a study of patients and donors after allogeneic stem cell transplantation (dated by TCRdb to 2018 to 2020). Receptor libraries were prepared by RT-PCR. The reads were generated on a NextSeq 550. TCRdb applied fastp at Q25 and MiXCR to the public reads, then kept only in-frame beta chains. All rows with the same CDR3 protein become a single entry with the most common DNA and genes. Across this sample there are about a million distinct CDR3 sequences, with over 15% seen only once. The leading ten clones occupy around 6% of the sample. The CDR3 has 14 amino acids, counting the end cysteine and phenylalanine. The kept DNA is CDR3 alone, 42 bases in frame from the first base. V loses 6 bases, J loses 0 bases, and the germline ends lie 9 bases apart. CDR1 KGHSH and CDR2 LQKENI are derived from the germline V gene. As to this clonotype: Its specific antigen is unknown. Base-call qualities are not available, and no considerably larger clone is one nucleotide away.

The chain employs TRBV18 and TRBJ2-1, with no reliable assignment of the D segment. Material: blood, either unsorted or a sorted T cell fraction (not recorded which). The TCR comes from a human donor who was either an allogeneic HSCT recipient or a stem cell or donor lymphocyte infusion donor (not recorded which). It is not recorded whose cells these are; they may come from a transplant donor. The CDR3 region reads CASSPTVSYNEQFF. The sequence in DNA is TGTGCCAGCTCGCCGACGGTCTCCTACAATGAGCAGTTCTTC. Reference TRBV18 and TRBJ2-1 proteins supply the regions before and after the CDR3; the full variable domain is: NAGVMQNPRHLVRRRGQEARLRCSPMKGHSHVYWYRQLPEEGLKFMVYLQKENIIDESGMPKERFSAEFPKEGPSILRIQQVVRGDSAAYFCASSPTVSYNEQFFGPGTRLTVL.